This passage covers 5 T cell receptor beta chains from one sample sequenced in a study of T-cell memory formation after mild COVID-19. TCRdb recomputed calls from the 5' RACE reads with MiXCR, one row per CDR3 protein. The table includes more than 250,000 distinct CDR3 sequences, approximately 18% detected once. The source material was PBMCs or a T cell subset sorted from them (not recorded which). The receptors shown here come from a man aged 18-30 years who had mild COVID-19 (a few samples of this study predate the infection). Cell type and time point are not known.

This clonotype was found a few times. J is TRBJ1-1 and V is TRBV7-3; no reliable D call. V dropped 10 bases and J dropped 1 base, with 25 bases sitting between them. The CDR3 is 17 amino acids. Per the germline V gene, CDR1 is SGHTA and CDR2 is FQGTGA. This CDR3 is CATPSGVSGRGNTEAFF. The CDR3 nucleotides are TGTGCCACCCCCAGCGGCGTGAGTGGGCGCGGGAACACTGAAGCTTTCTTT.

The rearrangement uses TRBV25-1 and TRBJ1-2; D ambiguous. The germline V and J ends were trimmed by 3 bases and 8 bases, with 7 bases remaining between them. Per germline, CDR1 MGHDK and CDR2 SYGVNS. The CDR3 runs to 11 residues. The CDR3, as DNA: TGTGCCAGCAGTGAGCCGCGAGGCTACACCTTC. Its protein product is CASSEPRGYTF.

This clonotype was counted a few times. The chain couples TRBV20-1 to TRBJ2-7, with 9 bases that match TRBD1. CDR3 length: 13 amino acids. Germline V gene data show CDR1 as DFQATT and CDR2 as SNEGSKA (reference sequence). Losses at the gene ends were 0 bases for V and 10 bases for J; bases not matched to a gene: 7. The CDR3 region is CSARDGDRVGQYF. The CDR3 DNA reads as TGCAGTGCTAGAGATGGGGACAGGGTCGGACAGTACTTC.

The V gene is TRBV4-3, the J gene TRBJ2-5; a weak D match, TRBD2 (6 bases). The CDR3 runs to 14 residues. Trimming took 1 base from V and 5 from J, leaving 11 bases between them. Per the germline V gene, CDR1 is LGHNA and CDR2 is YSLEER. The CDR3 sequence is CASSQGLGRETQYF. The CDR3 DNA reads TGCGCCAGCAGCCAAGGACTAGGAAGGGAGACCCAGTACTTC.

This clonotype showed up just a few times. This chain links TRBV5-1 with TRBJ2-2; a possible D gene is TRBD2 (6 bases). Trimming stripped 7 bases from V and 5 bases from J, with 12 bases between. The CDR3 runs to 13 residues. Germline V gene data show CDR1 as SGHRS and CDR2 as YFSETQ. The CDR3: CASSGTLTGELFF. The DNA of the CDR3 is TGCGCCAGCTCCGGGACTCTTACCGGGGAGCTGTTTTTT.